These 17 T cell receptor beta chains were sequenced from one sample in a study of CD8+CD57+ T cells in acquired aplastic anemia. Profiles of TCR beta VDJ and CDR3 were generated from a genomic DNA template. Each CDR3 protein is one row after TCRdb ran MiXCR on the reads. The repertoire includes a few hundred thousand distinct CDR3 sequences, less than 60% of them detected once, and just under 20% sits in the top ten. By flow cytometry, patients selected for sequencing had shown an expansion of CD8+CD57+ cells. Material: sorted CD4+, CD8+, or CD8+CD57+ T cells (not recorded which) from PBMCs. The origin of the receptors is a human donor with aplastic anemia.

The J gene is TRBJ2-1, the V gene TRBV20-1; TRBD2 aligns across 9 bases. The CDR3 contains 16 residues. Germline V CDR1 and CDR2: DFQATT, SNEGSKA (reference sequence). V lost 2 bases, J lost 5 bases, and 10 bases stayed unmatched. The chain's CDR3 is CSARFGLAGANNEQFF. CDR3 in DNA: TGCAGTGCTAGATTCGGATTAGCGGGGGCCAACAATGAGCAGTTCTTC.

Details on this clonotype: A read error may produce the germline difference seen at one junction end. The chain uses TRBV5-6 and TRBJ2-5; TRBD2 aligns across 8 bases. The CDR3 sequence is 15 residues long. Germline lookup yields CDR1 SGHDT and CDR2 YYEEEE. The CDR3 spells CASSSEEAGEETRYF. For the CDR3, the DNA is TGTGCCAGCAGCTCCGAAGAAGCGGGAGAAGAGACCCGGTACTTC. The whole variable domain, filled in from reference TRBV5-6 and TRBJ2-5, reads DAGVTQSPTHLIKTRGQQVTLRCSPKSGHDTVSWYQQALGQGPQFIFQYYEEEERQRGNFPDRFSGHQFPNYSSELNVNALLLGDSALYLCASSSEEAGEETRYFGPGTRLLVL.

This sequence joins TRBV2 and TRBJ1-6; D not certain. This CDR3 is built from 13 residues. V was clipped by 8 bases and J by 0 bases, with 5 bases between them. CDR1 SNHLY and CDR2 FYNNEI come from the germline V gene. CDR3 residues: CASGGSYNSPLHF. The CDR3 DNA follows: TGTGCCAGCGGAGGCTCCTATAATTCACCCCTCCACTTT. The whole variable domain, filled in from reference TRBV2 and TRBJ1-6, reads EPEVTQTPSHQVTQMGQEVILRCVPISNHLYFYWYRQILGQKVEFLVSFYNNEISEKSEIFDDQFSVERPDGSNFTLKIRSTKLEDSAMYFCASGGSYNSPLHFGNGTRLTVT.

This clonotype has a single count. The CDR3 end shows no conserved phenylalanine or tryptophan, and so a read error is likely. V gene TRBV12-3 or TRBV12-4 combines with J gene TRBJ2-7, with 7 bases lining up with TRBD2. V shed 7 bases, J shed 3 bases, and the junction held 9 bases outside the gene matches. This CDR3 has 14 amino acids. CDR3 in amino acids: CASTLGGEGYEQYL. The CDR3 nucleotides are TGTGCCAGCACCTTGGGAGGGGAGGGCTACGAGCAGTACCTC.

This sequence joins TRBV24-1 and TRBJ2-7, with D hard to call. Trimming took off 5 bases at V and 0 bases at J, with 7 bases between the two ends. The CDR3 is 13 amino acids. Germline V gene sequence: CDR1 KGHDR, CDR2 SFDVKD. The CDR3 loop reads CATSGGDSYEQYF. The CDR3 bases are TGTGCCACCAGTGGTGGGGACTCCTACGAGCAGTACTTC.

Of note for this clonotype: The CDR3 does not end in the conserved phenylalanine or tryptophan, so this is likely a read error. The limits of the CDR3 on the DNA are not certain, so only TCRdb's listed CDR3 is given. The chain combines TRBV7-2 with TRBJ1-2. Germline CDR1 and CDR2: SGHTA and FQGNSA. Including both end residues, the CDR3 is 8 amino acids long. The CDR3 sequence is CASSLVIV.

This clonotype was detected ten times or more. The chain recombines TRBV6-5 with TRBJ1-4, with 7 bases matching TRBD1. This CDR3 comprises 17 residues. Germline V lookup: CDR1 MNHEY, CDR2 SVGAGI. Trimming at V came to 5 bases and at J to 8 bases, leaving 17 bases not matched to a gene. This CDR3 is CASSEGQRSRIAEKLFF. The DNA of the CDR3 is TGTGCCAGCAGTGAGGGACAGAGGTCGCGCATAGCGGAAAAACTGTTTTTT.

This clonotype has at least ten counts. The chain recombines TRBV5-8 with TRBJ2-3, with D perhaps TRBD2 (5 bases). CDR1 is SGHTS and CDR2 is YDEGEE in the germline V gene. The CDR3 contains 13 residues. V lost 4 bases and J lost 4, with 10 bases in between. CDR3 DNA sequence: TGTGCCAGCAGCCTCTCGGAGGCAGATACGCAGTATTTT. It is translated as CASSLSEADTQYF.

This sequence joins TRBV20-1 and TRBJ2-7; TRBD2 matches 10 bases. The junction had 9 bases not matched to a gene; V was cut back by 0 bases and J by 4 bases. CDR3 size: 16 residues. Germline CDR1 reads DFQATT; CDR2 reads SNEGSKA (reference sequence). Here the CDR3 DNA reads TGCAGTGCTAGAGATTTCGGGCTAGCGGGGGAATACGAGCAGTACTTC. It encodes CSARDFGLAGEYEQYF.

In this sample, this clonotype turned up many times. The V gene is TRBV9, the J gene TRBJ2-2; tentative D call: TRBD1 (5 bases). The V gene's germline CDR1 is SGDLS and CDR2 YYNGEE. The CDR3 is 16 residues long. The V end was cut by 7 bases, the J end by 2 bases, with 18 bases between. CDR3 nucleotide sequence: TGTGCCAGCGCCCAATTAACAGGCGGTAACACCGGGGAGCTGTTTTTT. As protein: CASAQLTGGNTGELFF.

This clonotype was found once. The CDR3 DNA reads TGTGCCAGCAGCGTCTGGGACGGCGATGAGCAGTTCTTC. Protein: CASSVWDGDEQFF. V usage is TRBV7-9 and J usage is TRBJ2-1, with D perhaps given as TRBD1 or TRBD2 (5 bases each). Trimming pared 5 bases from V and 8 bases from J, leaving 13 bases between. This CDR3 contains 13 residues. The germline V gene has CDR1 SEHNR and CDR2 FQNEAQ (reference sequence).

The V and J genes are TRBV25-1 and TRBJ2-7; TRBD2 might be the D (7 bases). CDR1 is MGHDK and CDR2 is SYGVNS in the germline V gene. Trimming removed 4 bases from V and 4 bases from J, with 20 bases in between. The CDR3 consists of 16 residues. CDR3 protein: CASSGGQGGVHYEQYF. DNA of the CDR3: TGTGCCAGCAGTGGGGGGCAGGGAGGGGTTCATTACGAGCAGTACTTC.

As for this clonotype: The junction departs from germline at one end; a sequencing error may be responsible. The V and J genes are TRBV20-1 and TRBJ1-2; maybe TRBD1 (5 bases). Looked up from germline, CDR1 is DFQATT and CDR2 is SNEGSKA (reference sequence). This CDR3 comprises 15 residues. This CDR3 reads CSARSIRAGDCGNTF. In nucleotides, the CDR3 is TGCAGTGCTAGGTCCATCAGGGCTGGAGACTGTGGCAACACCTTC.

V usage is TRBV20-1 and J usage is TRBJ2-1; the D is unclear. In germline, CDR1 is DFQATT, CDR2 SNEGSKA (reference sequence). The CDR3 length is 13 residues. V lost 5 bases, J lost 12 bases, and 20 bases lay in between. The CDR3 loop is CSAPDQSTDTQFF. CDR3 in DNA: TGCAGTGCTCCCGACCAATCCACAGATACGCAGTTCTTC.

The rearrangement joins TRBV20-1 to TRBJ2-3, with D perhaps TRBD2 (5 bases). The V gene's germline CDR1 is DFQATT and CDR2 SNEGSKA (reference sequence). CDR3 length equals 12 residues. Trimming took off 1 base at V and 7 bases at J, with 9 bases between the two ends. The CDR3 spells CSARAPGNTQYF. CDR3 bases: TGCAGTGCTAGAGCTCCCGGGAATACGCAGTATTTT.

The genes are TRBV4-1 and TRBJ2-7; 7 positions agree with TRBD1. Germline V gene sequence: CDR1 MGHRA, CDR2 YSYEKL. The CDR3 spans 15 residues. V shed 1 base, J shed 3 bases, and the junction held 6 bases outside the gene matches. The CDR3 spells CASSQGKTGIYEQYF. The CDR3 DNA reads TGCGCCAGCAGCCAAGGTAAGACAGGGATCTACGAGCAGTACTTC.

This clonotype was found many times. The gene calls are TRBV29-1 and TRBJ1-1, with D hard to call. The CDR3 runs 10 residues. V was pared by 4 bases and J by 5 bases, with 5 bases between. The germline V gene has CDR1 SQVTM and CDR2 ANQGSEA. CDR3 in DNA: TGCAGCGTTGTAGGGACTGAAGCTTTCTTT. Its protein product is CSVVGTEAFF.